The present T cell receptor beta chain was sequenced within a study of neurological immune-mediated disorders. The CDR3 consists of 14 residues. V lost 2 bases to trimming and J lost 0 bases, with 8 bases between them. Germline V CDR1 and CDR2: SGHKS, YYEKEE (reference sequence). Study findings and constraints: Patients with HTLV-1-associated myelopathy showed the most TCR clonal expansion. Those with multiple sclerosis showed the least, falling below healthy controls. No sharing of CDR3 amino acid sequences was observed among expanded clones across subjects, suggesting private repertoires in all groups.

The authors produced cDNA by 5'RACE using 10-nucleotide random UMIs. TCRdb processed the 5' RACE reads anew with MiXCR; each CDR3 protein has one entry. Here the sample spans around 80,000 distinct CDR3 sequences, approximately 10% being singletons. The unsorted libraries originated from 2 million PBMCs kept at -80 C. This clonotype was seen ten or more times. What it recognizes is unknown. The receptor was derived from a man in his forties in good health. The sample consisted of PBMCs. This chain uses TRBV5-5 with TRBJ1-1; possibly TRBD1 for D (5 bases). CDR3 sequence (DNA): TGTGCCAGCAGCTTCGAGGGGATGAACACTGAAGCTTTCTTT. Amino acids: CASSFEGMNTEAFF.